Sequencing of this T cell receptor (beta chain) was carried out in a study of identical twins. Whole-study findings and limits: Modelling underestimated the level of out-of-frame TCR alpha sharing observed in monozygotic twins. Invariant populations such as MAIT and iNKT cells could partly muddle zero-insertion analyses.

Donors were all healthy Caucasians. This clonotype was detected many times. Its antigen is not known. Germline values: CDR1 SGHDT, CDR2 YYEEEE. Trimming removed 0 bases at V and 3 bases at J, with 10 bases between. The CDR3 is made up of 15 amino acids. Unique molecular identifiers were present on the cDNA, and a universal primer site came from template switching. MiXCR, run by TCRdb on the 5' RACE reads, gives a single entry per CDR3 protein. The sample records fewer than 250,000 distinct CDR3 sequences, approximately 9% being singletons. This TCR was recovered from a woman aged 18 to 35 in good health. This chain uses TRBV5-6 with TRBJ2-4; D is uncertain. The specimen sequenced was memory (CD45RO+) T cells sorted from blood. The CDR3 DNA reads as TGTGCCAGCAGCTTGGTTTCGGGCGGCAAAAACATTCAGTACTTC. Its protein is CASSLVSGGKNIQYF.